This T cell receptor beta chain was found in a study of T cell clonotyping in hematopoietic cell transplantation (dated by TCRdb to 2020 to 2022). Broadly, across the study: Pretransplant samples from recipients were collected after cytoreduction. In the study, more than 120 blood samples were gathered from over 30 consecutive transplant recipients and their related donors. Patients were recruited between 2015 and 2017 and followed until late 2020 or death. What the research found in general, with its limitations: The sample size was limited, and CD4 and CD8 repertoire contributions could not be separated because cells were not sorted. After transplant, TCR diversity in recipients dropped, and pathologically expanded clonotypes increased progressively from day 30 to day 180. Donor and pretransplant recipient Inverse Simpson Index values predicted broader posttransplant TCR repertoire diversity. Only a small fraction of recipient repertoires overlapped donor repertoires, with over 95% appearing de novo at the given depth.

On this clone: Its cognate antigen has yet to be identified. One base away there is no much larger clone; base qualities are not given.

The immunoSEQ assay, a bias-controlled multiplex PCR using V- and J-specific primers, was used to amplify TCR beta CDR3 regions from genomic DNA. A proprietary barcode and Illumina adapter sequences were added to the CDR3 amplicons in a second PCR step. CDR3 libraries were sequenced on an Illumina MiSeq instrument. Turning to the authors' computational methods: Export and quality control were done with immunoSEQ Analyzer 3.0, while downstream analyses used R Bioconductor and Immunarch. Repertoire metrics were calculated using only productive rearrangements within the normalized downsampled data set. Pathologically expanded clonotypes were defined as those larger than 5 templates in the normalized cohort. The Inverse Simpson Index served as the measure of repertoire diversity. To capture all clonotypes, the CMV-specificity analyses were run on the non-normalized data set. TCRdb took this table from immuneACCESS and kept in-frame rearrangements with V and J called. Such tables lack part of the clones; where checked against another copy, unresolved V genes explain under half of the gap, and the rest is unexplained. The D gene and trimming were derived from the DNA, and the V and J assignments and clone size from that table. Here the sample has some 45,000 clones; roughly four fifths occur a single time. Together, the top ten hold 4% to 5.5% of the sample.

The label giving this sample's time point can be read as: recipient sample about 28 days before transplant, after cytoreduction. Recipient blood was collected about 28 days before transplant and at days 30, 100 and 180 after transplant. Using Nuclei Lysis Solution, genomic DNA was extracted from unfractionated peripheral blood mononuclear cells that were either fresh or cryopreserved. The clonotype comes from a man aged 55 to 70 with myelodysplastic syndrome. Some clones in this sample may be carry-over from other donors' samples. The sequencing used peripheral blood mononuclear cells, collected before stem cell transplant.

The nucleotide sequence reads as follows: TGTGCCAGCAGTGAGGGACCCGGCGGGGATACGCAGTATTTT. This gives the protein CASSEGPGGDTQYF. The chain is assembled from TRBV2 and TRBJ2-3, with the D segment possibly TRBD1 or TRBD2, each aligning over 5 bases. V and J lose 3 bases and 6 bases, and a span of 13 bases separates them. Including the terminal cysteine and phenylalanine, the CDR3 comprises 14 residues. The only DNA kept is the CDR3, 42 bases in frame from the first base. The germline V gene yields SNHLY for CDR1 and FYNNEI for CDR2.